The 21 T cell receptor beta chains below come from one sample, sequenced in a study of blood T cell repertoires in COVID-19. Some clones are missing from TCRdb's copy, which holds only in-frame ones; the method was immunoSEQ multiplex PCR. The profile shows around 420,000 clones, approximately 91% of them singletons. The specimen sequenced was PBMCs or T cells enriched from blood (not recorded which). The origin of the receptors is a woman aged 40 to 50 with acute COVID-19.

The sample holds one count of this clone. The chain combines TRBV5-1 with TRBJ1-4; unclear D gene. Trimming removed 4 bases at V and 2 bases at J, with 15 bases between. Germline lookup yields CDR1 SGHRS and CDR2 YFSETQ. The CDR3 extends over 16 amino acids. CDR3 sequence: CASSKGGGWTNEKLFF. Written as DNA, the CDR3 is TGCGCCAGCAGCAAAGGAGGAGGGTGGACTAATGAAAAACTGTTTTTT.

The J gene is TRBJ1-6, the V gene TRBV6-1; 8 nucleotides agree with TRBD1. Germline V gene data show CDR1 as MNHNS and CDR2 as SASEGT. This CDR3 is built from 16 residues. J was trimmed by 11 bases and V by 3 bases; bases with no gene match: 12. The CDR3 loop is CASSEDRAGFYPPLHF. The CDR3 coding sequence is TGTGCCAGCAGTGAGGACAGGGCCGGCTTTTATCCACCCCTCCACTTT.

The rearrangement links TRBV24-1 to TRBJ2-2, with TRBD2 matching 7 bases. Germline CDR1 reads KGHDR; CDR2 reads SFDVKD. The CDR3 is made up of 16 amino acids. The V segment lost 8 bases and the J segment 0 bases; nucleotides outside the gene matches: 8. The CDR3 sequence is CATTSSGESNTGELFF. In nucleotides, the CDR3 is TGTGCCACCACCTCCAGCGGGGAATCGAACACCGGGGAGCTGTTTTTT.

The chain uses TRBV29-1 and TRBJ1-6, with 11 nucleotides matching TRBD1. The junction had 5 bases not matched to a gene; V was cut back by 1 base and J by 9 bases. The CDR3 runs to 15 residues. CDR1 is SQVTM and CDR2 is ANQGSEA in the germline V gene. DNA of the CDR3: TGCAGCGTTGAAGGAGGACAGGGGGCTTGTTCACCCCTCCACTTT. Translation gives CSVEGGQGACSPLHF.

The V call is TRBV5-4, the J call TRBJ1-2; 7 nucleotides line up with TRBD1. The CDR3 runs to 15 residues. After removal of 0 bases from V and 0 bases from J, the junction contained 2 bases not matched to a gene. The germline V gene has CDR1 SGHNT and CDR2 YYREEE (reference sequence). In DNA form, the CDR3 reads TGTGCCAGCAGCTTGGCCGGGACAGCTAACTATGGCTACACCTTC. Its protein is CASSLAGTANYGYTF.

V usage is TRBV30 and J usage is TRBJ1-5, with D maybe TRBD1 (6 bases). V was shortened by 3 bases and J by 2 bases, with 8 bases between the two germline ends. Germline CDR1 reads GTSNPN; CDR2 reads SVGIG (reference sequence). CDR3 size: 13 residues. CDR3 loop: CAWRGGGNQPQHF. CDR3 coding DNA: TGTGCCTGGAGAGGGGGGGGCAATCAGCCCCAGCATTTT.

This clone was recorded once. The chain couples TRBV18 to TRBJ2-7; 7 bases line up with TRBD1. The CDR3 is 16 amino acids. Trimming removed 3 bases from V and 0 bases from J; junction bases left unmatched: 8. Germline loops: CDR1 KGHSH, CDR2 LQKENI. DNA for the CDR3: TGTGCCAGCTCACCGATTCCGGGACAGAGCTCCTACGAGCAGTACTTC. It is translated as CASSPIPGQSSYEQYF.

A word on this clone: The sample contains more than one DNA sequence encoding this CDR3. This CDR3 is CASSLQGNYGYTF. CDR3 nucleotide sequence: TGTGCCAGCAGTTTGCAGGGGAACTATGGCTACACCTTC. V gene TRBV27 combines with J gene TRBJ1-2; D might be TRBD1 (6 bases). V lost 3 bases and J lost 2, with 7 bases in between. The CDR3 is made up of 13 amino acids. Germline V gene sequence: CDR1 MNHEY, CDR2 SMNVEV (reference sequence).

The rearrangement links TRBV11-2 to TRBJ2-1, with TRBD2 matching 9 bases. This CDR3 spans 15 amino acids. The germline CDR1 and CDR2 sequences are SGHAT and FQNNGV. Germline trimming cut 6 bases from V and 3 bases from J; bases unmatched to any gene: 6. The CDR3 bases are TGTGCCAGCAGAAAAGGGCGGGGGGGCTACAATGAGCAGTTCTTC. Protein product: CASRKGRGGYNEQFF. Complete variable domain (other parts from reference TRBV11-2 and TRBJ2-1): EAGVAQSPRYKIIEKRQSVAFWCNPISGHATLYWYQQILGQGPKLLIQFQNNGVVDDSQLPKDRFSAERLKGVDSTLKIQPAKLEDSAVYLCASRKGRGGYNEQFFGPGTRLTVL.

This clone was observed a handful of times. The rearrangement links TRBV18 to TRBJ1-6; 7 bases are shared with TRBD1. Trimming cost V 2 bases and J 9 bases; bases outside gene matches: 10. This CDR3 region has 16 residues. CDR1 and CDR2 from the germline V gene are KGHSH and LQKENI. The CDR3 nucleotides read TGTGCCAGCTCACCAGTTGGACAGGACGGGATTTCACCCCTCCACTTT. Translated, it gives CASSPVGQDGISPLHF.

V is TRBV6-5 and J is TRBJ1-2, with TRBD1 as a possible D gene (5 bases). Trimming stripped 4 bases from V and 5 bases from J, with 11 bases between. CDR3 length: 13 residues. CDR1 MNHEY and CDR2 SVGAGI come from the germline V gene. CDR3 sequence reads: CASSSPGGYGYTF. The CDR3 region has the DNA TGTGCCAGCAGTTCACCGGGGGGGTATGGCTACACCTTC.

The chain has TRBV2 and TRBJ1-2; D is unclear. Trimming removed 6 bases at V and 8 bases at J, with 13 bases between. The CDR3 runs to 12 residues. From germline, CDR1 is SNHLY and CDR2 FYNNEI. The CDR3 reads CASRHTESGYTF. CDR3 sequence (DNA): TGTGCCAGCAGACACACAGAATCCGGCTACACCTTC.

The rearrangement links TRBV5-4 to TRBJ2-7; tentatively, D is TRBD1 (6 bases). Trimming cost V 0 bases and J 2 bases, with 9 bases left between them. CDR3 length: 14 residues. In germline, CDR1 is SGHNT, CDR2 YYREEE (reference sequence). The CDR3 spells CASSLVGQTYEQYF. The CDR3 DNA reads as TGTGCCAGCAGCTTGGTAGGACAGACCTACGAGCAGTACTTC. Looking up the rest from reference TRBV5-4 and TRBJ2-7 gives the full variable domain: ETGVTQSPTHLIKTRGQQVTLRCSSQSGHNTVSWYQQALGQGPQFIFQYYREEENGRGNFPPRFSGLQFPNYSSELNVNALELDDSALYLCASSLVGQTYEQYFGPGTRLTVT.

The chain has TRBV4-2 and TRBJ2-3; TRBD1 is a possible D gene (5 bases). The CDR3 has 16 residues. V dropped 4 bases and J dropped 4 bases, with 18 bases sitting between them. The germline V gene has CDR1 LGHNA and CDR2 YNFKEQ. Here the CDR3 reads CASSPEAGPGPDTQYF. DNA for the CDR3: TGTGCCAGCAGCCCCGAGGCAGGGCCAGGCCCAGATACGCAGTATTTT.

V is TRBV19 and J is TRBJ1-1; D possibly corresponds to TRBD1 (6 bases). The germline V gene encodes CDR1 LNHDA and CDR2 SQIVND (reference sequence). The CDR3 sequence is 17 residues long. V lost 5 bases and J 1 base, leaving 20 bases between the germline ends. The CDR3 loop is CASSFFGQRVGNTEAFF. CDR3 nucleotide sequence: TGTGCCAGTAGTTTCTTCGGACAGAGGGTGGGGAACACTGAAGCTTTCTTT.

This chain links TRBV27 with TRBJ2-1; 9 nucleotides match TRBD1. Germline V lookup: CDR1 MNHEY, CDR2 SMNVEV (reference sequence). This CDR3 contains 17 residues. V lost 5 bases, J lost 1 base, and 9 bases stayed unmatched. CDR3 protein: CASSPQGQGPSYNEQFF. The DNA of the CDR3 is TGTGCCAGCAGTCCCCAAGGACAGGGGCCTTCCTACAATGAGCAGTTCTTC.

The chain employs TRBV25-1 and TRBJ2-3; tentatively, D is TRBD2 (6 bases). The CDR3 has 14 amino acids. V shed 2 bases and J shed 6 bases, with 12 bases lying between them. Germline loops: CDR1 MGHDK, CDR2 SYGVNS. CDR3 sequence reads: CASSERLGGDTQYF. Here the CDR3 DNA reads TGTGCCAGCAGTGAAAGGTTAGGAGGGGATACGCAGTATTTT.

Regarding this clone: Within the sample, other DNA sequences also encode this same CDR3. The CDR3, as DNA: TGTGCCAGCAAGAGACAGGGGTCCTCTGGAAACACCATATATTTT. Translating gives CASKRQGSSGNTIYF. This chain uses TRBV2 with TRBJ1-3; TRBD1 matches 8 bases. V shed 7 bases, J shed 0 bases, and the junction held 5 bases outside the gene matches. CDR1 and CDR2 (germline): SNHLY, FYNNEI. The CDR3 runs to 15 residues.

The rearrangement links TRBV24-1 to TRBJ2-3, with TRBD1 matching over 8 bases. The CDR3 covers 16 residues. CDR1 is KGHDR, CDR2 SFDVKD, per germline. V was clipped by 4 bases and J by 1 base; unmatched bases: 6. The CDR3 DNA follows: TGTGCCACCAGTGACAGGGGGCATCGGGGCACAGATACGCAGTATTTT. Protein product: CATSDRGHRGTDTQYF.

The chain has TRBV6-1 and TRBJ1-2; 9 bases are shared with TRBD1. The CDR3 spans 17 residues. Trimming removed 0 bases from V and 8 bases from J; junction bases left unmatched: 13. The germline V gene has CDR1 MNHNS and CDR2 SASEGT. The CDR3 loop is CASSEAIRGQGNWGYTF. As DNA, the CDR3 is TGTGCCAGCAGTGAAGCGATTCGCGGACAGGGGAATTGGGGCTACACCTTC.

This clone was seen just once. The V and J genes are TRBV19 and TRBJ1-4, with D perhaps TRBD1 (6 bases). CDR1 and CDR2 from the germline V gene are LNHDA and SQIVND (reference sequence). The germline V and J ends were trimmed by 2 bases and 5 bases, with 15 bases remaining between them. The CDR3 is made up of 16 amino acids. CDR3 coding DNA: TGTGCCAGTAGTATACAACTGGCAGGGGCAAATGAAAAACTGTTTTTT. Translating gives CASSIQLAGANEKLFF.